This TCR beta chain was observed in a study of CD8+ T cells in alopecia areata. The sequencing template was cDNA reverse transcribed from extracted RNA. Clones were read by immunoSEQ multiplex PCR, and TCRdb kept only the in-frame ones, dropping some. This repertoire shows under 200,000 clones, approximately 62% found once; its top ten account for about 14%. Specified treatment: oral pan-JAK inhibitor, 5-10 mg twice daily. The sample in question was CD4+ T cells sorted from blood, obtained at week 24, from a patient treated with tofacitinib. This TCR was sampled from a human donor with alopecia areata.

As DNA, the CDR3 is TGTGCCAGCAGCCAGTACCAAGAGACCCAGTACTTC. Its translation: CASSQYQETQYF. V gene TRBV11-2 combines with J gene TRBJ2-5; D is unresolved. Germline values: CDR1 SGHAT, CDR2 FQNNGV. Trimming cost V 5 bases and J 0 bases, with 4 bases left between them. The CDR3 has 12 amino acids.